The sequence of this T cell receptor beta chain was determined in a study of CD8+CD57+ T cells in acquired aplastic anemia. Study-wide background: Mean yield of DNA from sorted CD4+ and CD8+ cells was roughly 3.1 ug.

Genomic DNA, the template, was used for profiling of the TCR beta VDJ and CDR3. TCRdb re-called the reads through MiXCR, storing one row per CDR3 protein. The table lists roughly 300,000 distinct CDR3 sequences, 45% to 65% of them singletons. V lost 0 bases, J lost 4 bases, and 6 bases lay in between. The CDR3 contains 13 residues. Germline CDR1 LNHDA, CDR2 SQIVND (reference sequence). The chain joins TRBV19 to TRBJ1-2; D is uncertain. The receptor comes from a human donor with severe aplastic anemia or a healthy control (not recorded which). Specimen: sorted CD4+, CD8+, or CD8+CD57+ T cells (not recorded which) from PBMCs. The CDR3 DNA follows: TGTGCCAGTAGTATAGAGACTGGCTATGGCTACACCTTC. This gives the protein CASSIETGYGYTF.